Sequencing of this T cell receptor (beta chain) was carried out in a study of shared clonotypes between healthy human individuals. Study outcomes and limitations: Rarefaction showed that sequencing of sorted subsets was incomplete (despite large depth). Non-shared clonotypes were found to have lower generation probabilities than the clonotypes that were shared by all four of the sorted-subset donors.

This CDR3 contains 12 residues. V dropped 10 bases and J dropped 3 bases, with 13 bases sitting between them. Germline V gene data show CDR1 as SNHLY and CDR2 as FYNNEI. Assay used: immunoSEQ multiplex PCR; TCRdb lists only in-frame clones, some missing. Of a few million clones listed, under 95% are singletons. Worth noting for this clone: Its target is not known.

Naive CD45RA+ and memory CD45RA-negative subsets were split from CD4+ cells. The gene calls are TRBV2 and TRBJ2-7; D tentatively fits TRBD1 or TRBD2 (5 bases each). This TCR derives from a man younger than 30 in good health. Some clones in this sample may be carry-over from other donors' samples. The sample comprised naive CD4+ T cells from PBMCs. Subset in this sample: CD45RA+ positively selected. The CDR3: CANGDQLYEQYF. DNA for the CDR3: TGTGCCAATGGGGACCAACTCTACGAGCAGTACTTC.